This TCR beta chain came from a study of blood T cell repertoires in COVID-19. Assay used: immunoSEQ multiplex PCR; TCRdb lists only in-frame clones, some missing. This repertoire shows 150,000 to 200,000 clones, around 90% found once; its top ten account for around 9.5%. Sequencing was performed on PBMCs or T cells enriched from blood (not recorded which). The source of this sequence is a woman younger than 35 who had recovered from COVID-19.

The CDR3 spells CASTIDRAYNSPLHF. CDR3 nucleotides: TGTGCCAGCACTATAGACAGGGCCTATAATTCACCCCTCCACTTT. The chain has TRBV7-2 and TRBJ1-6; 7 positions match TRBD1. This CDR3 contains 15 residues. V shed 7 bases, J shed 2 bases, and the junction held 5 bases outside the gene matches. Germline V lookup: CDR1 SGHTA, CDR2 FQGNSA.